This entry lists 20 T cell receptor beta chains sequenced from one sample in a study of blood T cell repertoires in COVID-19. TCRdb's copy holds only in-frame clones and misses some; the assay was immunoSEQ multiplex PCR. Of 100,000 or so clones in the sample, approximately 86% were seen once. Source material: peripheral blood. The receptor set was obtained from a man over 45 with active or convalescent COVID-19.

J is TRBJ2-7 and V is TRBV15; the D gene is possibly TRBD2 (5 bases). V was shortened by 3 bases and J by 9 bases, with 15 bases between the two germline ends. CDR3 length: 13 amino acids. CDR1 is LNHNV and CDR2 is YYDKDF in the germline V gene (reference sequence). The CDR3 reads CATSRGVGKGQYF. For the CDR3, the DNA is TGTGCCACCAGCAGGGGAGTGGGAAAGGGGCAGTACTTC.

This chain links TRBV28 with TRBJ1-1; D might be TRBD1 (5 bases). The CDR3 runs 14 residues. The germline CDR1 and CDR2 sequences are MDHEN and SYDVKM. V was pared by 7 bases and J by 4 bases, with 16 bases between. The CDR3 nucleotides are TGTGCCAGCATCAATCCGGGACTGCCCACTGAAGCTTTCTTT. Its protein product is CASINPGLPTEAFF.

The V call is TRBV5-5, the J call TRBJ2-7; D is uncertain. The CDR3 has 13 residues. The germline V gene has CDR1 SGHKS and CDR2 YYEKEE (reference sequence). V lost 2 bases and J 0 bases, leaving 6 bases between the germline ends. CDR3 sequence reads: CASSFSSSYEQYF. CDR3 sequence (DNA): TGTGCCAGCAGCTTCTCGAGCTCCTACGAGCAGTACTTC.

This clone was found once. This rearrangement joins TRBV11-2 to TRBJ1-3; perhaps TRBD1 as D (6 bases). Germline V gene data show CDR1 as SGHAT and CDR2 as FQNNGV. V shed 3 bases and J shed 2 bases, with 11 bases lying between them. The CDR3 is 15 amino acids. The DNA of the CDR3 is TGTGCCAGCAGCTTTGTACAGGGTGCTGGAAACACCATATATTTT. Translation gives CASSFVQGAGNTIYF.

The chain couples TRBV27 to TRBJ2-5; D perhaps matches TRBD2 (7 bases). The CDR3 length is 12 residues. Germline V gene data show CDR1 as MNHEY and CDR2 as SMNVEV (reference sequence). With 6 bases removed from V and 7 bases from J, the gap between germline ends came to 12 bases. The CDR3 loop reads CASSTGRGTQYF. The CDR3 bases are TGTGCCAGCAGCACAGGGAGGGGGACCCAGTACTTC.

This clone was detected only once. The J gene is TRBJ1-4, the V gene TRBV19; D is unresolved. CDR3 length: 13 residues. The V and J ends lost 8 bases and 7 bases respectively, with 14 bases between them. Germline V lookup: CDR1 LNHDA, CDR2 SQIVND (reference sequence). This chain's CDR3 is CASAPRLSEKLFF. The DNA of the CDR3 is TGTGCCAGTGCCCCGAGGCTTTCTGAAAAACTGTTTTTT.

CDR3 nucleotide sequence: TGTGCCAGCAGTTCGGCACAGGGGGCAGCTAATGAAAAACTGTTTTTT. This sequence encodes CASSSAQGAANEKLFF. The chain couples TRBV28 to TRBJ1-4; 9 bases are shared with TRBD1. Trimming at V came to 4 bases and at J to 3 bases, leaving 6 bases not matched to a gene. From germline, CDR1 is MDHEN and CDR2 SYDVKM. The CDR3 consists of 16 residues.

CDR3 coding DNA: TGTGCCAGCAGCTTATCGGGGTCCTACAATGAGCAGTTCTTC. This encodes CASSLSGSYNEQFF. The chain couples TRBV7-7 to TRBJ2-1; tentatively, D is TRBD2 (5 bases). The CDR3 is 14 amino acids. V gave up 2 bases and J gave up 1 base, with 6 bases separating them. Germline-derived CDR1 and CDR2 are SSHAT and FNYEAQ (reference sequence). Full variable domain (rest looked up from reference TRBV7-7 and TRBJ2-1): GAGVSQSPRYKVTKRGQDVTLRCDPISSHATLYWYQQALGQGPEFLTYFNYEAQPDKSGLPSDRFSAERPEGSISTLTIQRTEQRDSAMYRCASSLSGSYNEQFFGPGTRLTVL.

This chain links TRBV3-1 (or the pseudogene TRBV3-2) with TRBJ2-5, with D uncertain. V lost 1 base to trimming and J lost 0 bases, with 6 bases between them. Germline loops: CDR1 LGHDT, CDR2 YNNKEL (reference sequence). CDR3 size: 14 residues. CDR3 amino acids: CASSQGQNQETQYF. The CDR3 DNA is TGTGCCAGCAGCCAAGGTCAGAACCAAGAGACCCAGTACTTC.

The chain couples TRBV2 to TRBJ1-2; weak D call: TRBD1 (6 bases). This CDR3 is built from 14 residues. CDR1 is SNHLY and CDR2 is FYNNEI in the germline V gene. Trimming cost V 1 base and J 4 bases, with 10 bases left between them. The DNA for the CDR3 is TGTGCCAGCAGTGAAGTGGGACACCTCTATGGCTACACCTTC. Amino acids: CASSEVGHLYGYTF. The variable domain in full, completed from reference TRBV2 and TRBJ1-2, reads EPEVTQTPSHQVTQMGQEVILRCVPISNHLYFYWYRQILGQKVEFLVSFYNNEISEKSEIFDDQFSVERPDGSNFTLKIRSTKLEDSAMYFCASSEVGHLYGYTFGSGTRLTVV.

The chain joins TRBV12-3 or TRBV12-4 to TRBJ1-1; a weak D match, TRBD1 (5 bases). The V and J ends lost 6 bases and 0 bases respectively, with 8 bases between them. This CDR3 has 13 amino acids. The CDR3 DNA is TGTGCCAGCAGGGACAACATGAACACTGAAGCTTTCTTT. Amino acid sequence: CASRDNMNTEAFF.

The V call is TRBV5-1, the J call TRBJ1-1, with TRBD1 as a possible D gene (6 bases). In germline, CDR1 is SGHRS, CDR2 YFSETQ. This CDR3 spans 15 amino acids. Trimming cost V 4 bases and J 1 base, with 14 bases left between them. The CDR3 sequence: CASSPRTDPNTEAFF. Written as DNA, the CDR3 is TGCGCCAGCAGCCCCCGGACAGACCCGAACACTGAAGCTTTCTTT. The whole variable domain, filled in from reference TRBV5-1 and TRBJ1-1, reads KAGVTQTPRYLIKTRGQQVTLSCSPISGHRSVSWYQQTPGQGLQFLFEYFSETQRNKGNFPGRFSGRQFSNSRSEMNVSTLELGDSALYLCASSPRTDPNTEAFFGQGTRLTVV.

This clone was seen a single time. The chain couples TRBV24-1 to TRBJ2-5; perhaps TRBD2 as D (6 bases). The germline V gene encodes CDR1 KGHDR and CDR2 SFDVKD. The CDR3 is 12 amino acids. The V end was cut by 9 bases, the J end by 2 bases, with 9 bases between. CDR3 sequence (DNA): TGTGCCACCGCCGCGGGGCAAGAGACCCAGTACTTC. Protein: CATAAGQETQYF.

This clone is a singleton in its sample. This chain uses TRBV9 with TRBJ1-3; TRBD1 agrees at 8 bases. Germline V gene data show CDR1 as SGDLS and CDR2 as YYNGEE. Germline trimming cut 5 bases from V and 3 bases from J; bases unmatched to any gene: 4. The CDR3 is 14 residues long. The CDR3 DNA is TGTGCCAGCAGTGGACAGGGAGATGGAAACACCATATATTTT. Translating gives CASSGQGDGNTIYF.

This clone was detected once. The V gene is TRBV2, the J gene TRBJ1-2; TRBD1 might be the D (5 bases). The CDR3 is 12 residues long. Trimming shortened V by 6 bases and J by 8 bases, and 13 bases separated the two germline ends. Germline V gene sequence: CDR1 SNHLY, CDR2 FYNNEI. Written as DNA, the CDR3 is TGTGCCAGCAGGGAGGGGTTGGAGGGCTACACCTTC. Its translation is CASREGLEGYTF.

The genes are TRBV5-4 and TRBJ2-5, with D tentatively TRBD1 (5 bases). The CDR3 is 14 residues long. Germline CDR1 is SGHNT and CDR2 is YYREEE (reference sequence). V shed 4 bases and J shed 3 bases, with 13 bases lying between them. CDR3 sequence reads: CASSRIQGEETQYF. The CDR3 DNA follows: TGTGCCAGCAGCCGGATACAAGGGGAAGAGACCCAGTACTTC.

This clone has only a few counts. The V call is TRBV11-2, the J call TRBJ2-3, with TRBD2 identical over 11 bases. Germline V gives CDR1 SGHAT, CDR2 FQNNGV. Trimming removed 5 bases from V and 6 bases from J; junction bases left unmatched: 7. The CDR3 extends over 15 amino acids. The CDR3 DNA follows: TGTGCCAGCAGCCCGACTAGCGGGGAATCGGATACGCAGTATTTT. Amino acids: CASSPTSGESDTQYF.

The chain combines TRBV3-1 (or the pseudogene TRBV3-2) with TRBJ1-4, with a weak D call TRBD1 (5 bases). Between the trimmed V and J ends, which lost 4 bases and 4 bases, there was a span of 10 bases. The CDR3 loop spans 14 amino acids. Germline CDR1 reads LGHDT; CDR2 reads YNNKEL (reference sequence). The CDR3 protein is CASSPQDLNEKLFF. The CDR3 DNA follows: TGTGCCAGCAGCCCACAGGACCTTAATGAAAAACTGTTTTTT.

CDR3 amino acids: CASSPSGGGEQYV. The CDR3 coding sequence is TGTGCCAGCAGCCCTAGCGGGGGTGGCGAGCAGTACGTC. J is TRBJ2-7 and V is TRBV7-2, with TRBD2 matching over 10 bases. This CDR3 contains 13 residues. The V segment lost 5 bases and the J segment 6 bases; nucleotides outside the gene matches: 4. From germline, CDR1 is SGHTA and CDR2 FQGNSA.

V and J are TRBV9 and TRBJ2-4, with a tentative D call TRBD1 (5 bases). The germline V gene encodes CDR1 SGDLS and CDR2 YYNGEE. The V and J ends lost 1 base and 0 bases respectively, with 14 bases between them. The CDR3 spans 17 residues. The CDR3 here is CASSVYATDKAKNIQYF. Written as DNA, the CDR3 is TGTGCCAGCAGCGTATACGCGACAGACAAAGCCAAAAACATTCAGTACTTC.